This T cell receptor beta chain was captured by sequencing in a study of neurological immune-mediated disorders. Unsorted libraries were derived from 2 million PBMCs stored at -80 C. The V and J ends lost 5 bases and 5 bases, in that order; junction bases with no gene match: 7. Germline V CDR1 and CDR2: SGHTA, FQGNSA. The CDR3 has 14 residues. This clonotype occurred many times. The antigen is undetermined. Study-wide findings and caveats: The most TCR clonal expansion was seen in HTLV-1-associated myelopathy, whereas the least was seen in multiple sclerosis, below the level in healthy controls.

cDNA was made by 5'RACE with 10-nucleotide random UMIs. In each sequencing run, over 170 million TCR-beta sequences were generated from 15-18 subjects. TCRdb redid the calling of the 5' RACE reads with MiXCR, one entry per CDR3 protein. The repertoire holds under 70,000 distinct CDR3 sequences, roughly 3.5% seen once, with around 3.1% in the top ten. Sequencing used PBMCs. The genes are TRBV7-2 and TRBJ2-5; 8 nucleotides match TRBD2. This sequence was found in a woman under 40 with multiple sclerosis. The CDR3 sequence: CASSPQRGGETQYF. In nucleotides, the CDR3 is TGTGCCAGCAGCCCGCAACGGGGGGGGGAGACCCAGTACTTC. Full variable domain (rest looked up from reference TRBV7-2 and TRBJ2-5): GAGVSQSPSNKVTEKGKDVELRCDPISGHTALYWYRQSLGQGLEFLIYFQGNSAPDKSGLPSDRFSAERTGGSVSTLTIQRTQQEDSAVYLCASSPQRGGETQYFGPGTRLLVL.